This TCR beta chain is drawn from a study of blood T cells in healthy people across ages. Combining a sample-barcoded 5' primer with a J-beta primer mix, a second PCR ran for roughly 6 to 11 cycles. Sequencing yielded, for each sample, at least 3 million paired-end reads carrying CDR3. Using its own MiXCR run on the 5' RACE reads, TCRdb lists one record per CDR3 protein. Here the sample spans hundreds of thousands of distinct CDR3 sequences, approximately 21% being singletons. V was pared by 6 bases and J by 10 bases, with 13 bases between. Germline-derived CDR1 and CDR2 are SNHLY and FYNNEI. The CDR3 is 13 residues long. Each donor's blood draw was 8.5 to 10 milliliters of peripheral blood.

This clonotype was obtained from a man in his sixties or seventies in good health. Sequenced sample: blood. The V and J genes are TRBV2 and TRBJ1-6; D gene ambiguous. The CDR3: CASREEGRSPLHF. CDR3 coding DNA: TGTGCCAGCAGGGAGGAGGGCAGGTCACCCCTCCACTTT.